Each of the 5 T cell receptor beta chains below was sequenced from the same sample in a study of blood T cell repertoires in COVID-19. Generated by immunoSEQ multiplex PCR, the TCRdb table keeps only in-frame clones and is missing some. Here the sample spans fewer than 350,000 clones, 90% being singletons. Sequencing was carried out using PBMCs or T cells enriched from blood (not recorded which). The receptors were sampled from a woman under 30 with acute COVID-19.

The chain is built from TRBV7-2 and TRBJ1-6; D is undetermined. This CDR3 is 14 amino acids long. Germline V gene data show CDR1 as SGHTA and CDR2 as FQGNSA. V was cut by 1 base and J by 10 bases, with 11 bases left in between. CDR3 DNA: TGTGCCAGCAGCTTAGTATCAGGCGGGTCACCCCTCCACTTT. Its translation is CASSLVSGGSPLHF.

The chain joins TRBV5-1 to TRBJ2-7, with 11 bases fitting TRBD2. In germline, CDR1 is SGHRS, CDR2 YFSETQ. Trimming took 5 bases from V and 6 from J; bases not matched to a gene: 10. The CDR3 length is 15 residues. The CDR3 spells CASREDSGRAAEQYF. CDR3 sequence (DNA): TGCGCCAGCAGGGAAGATAGCGGGAGGGCCGCCGAGCAGTACTTC.

This clone has more than one count but fewer than ten. This chain joins TRBV18 and TRBJ2-3, with TRBD2 matching over 13 bases. J was trimmed by 4 bases and V by 4 bases; bases with no gene match: 2. Germline values: CDR1 KGHSH, CDR2 LQKENI. This CDR3 region has 15 residues. This CDR3 reads CASSRTSGSPDTQYF. DNA of the CDR3: TGTGCCAGCTCACGGACTAGCGGGAGTCCAGATACGCAGTATTTT.

This chain connects TRBV11-2 to TRBJ1-2; no definite D call. The CDR3 has 12 amino acids. Between the trimmed V and J ends, which lost 8 bases and 3 bases, there was a span of 10 bases. Germline V gene sequence: CDR1 SGHAT, CDR2 FQNNGV. The CDR3 coding sequence is TGTGCCAGCGTAGGGAGCGACTATGGCTACACCTTC. Encoded protein: CASVGSDYGYTF.

The chain links TRBV5-1 to TRBJ1-1; perhaps TRBD1 as D (6 bases). CDR1 is SGHRS and CDR2 is YFSETQ in the germline V gene. The CDR3 length is 13 residues. Trimming removed 4 bases at V and 8 bases at J, with 15 bases between. The CDR3 region is CASSPGGGGEAFF. In DNA form, the CDR3 reads TGCGCCAGCAGCCCGGGGGGCGGAGGGGAAGCTTTCTTT.